This T cell receptor beta chain stems from a study of blood T cell repertoires in COVID-19. Study context: The samples span acute and convalescent COVID-19 from the United States, Italy and Spain. Sources were T cells, B-cell-depleted T cells, or PBMCs; the material itself was cDNA or gDNA.

Original data processing: From reference gene primer amplification, estimates of nucleated cell counts were derived. Produced via immunoSEQ multiplex PCR; TCRdb's table is partial and in-frame only. V, J and clone size are those of that table, while D and trimming were read from the DNA. The sample yields 55,000 to 90,000 clones, more than 75% seen once. The table lists this clone with a count of one. This receptor was obtained from a human donor in a cohort sampled during active COVID-19. The sample taken for sequencing was peripheral blood.

This CDR3 reads CASSQGSGLSNTGELFF. CDR3 nucleotide sequence: TGTGCCAGCAGCCAAGGGTCGGGACTCTCGAACACCGGGGAGCTGTTTTTT. V is TRBV3-1 (or the pseudogene TRBV3-2) and J is TRBJ2-2, with D possibly being TRBD2 (6 bases). V dropped 1 base and J dropped 0 bases, with 12 bases sitting between them. The CDR3 contains 17 residues. The germline CDR1 and CDR2 sequences are LGHDT and YNNKEL (reference sequence).